This TCR beta chain was identified during a study of Ad26.COV2.S vaccination and SARS-CoV-2 variants listed by TCRdb under 2021. For the wider study: Donors in the vaccine arm were drawn from COV1001, a multicentre, randomized, double-blind, placebo-controlled phase I-IIa trial testing Ad26.COV2.S in healthy adults. Participants in the trial were split at random into five groups of five each, receiving low-dose or high-dose Ad26.COV2.S once or twice, or else placebo on both occasions. Dosing of Ad26.COV2.S was intramuscular, at either 5x10^10 or 1x10^11 viral particles, delivered as one shot or as two shots spaced 56 days apart. A total of approximately 30 samples were included in the TCR-sequenced set, comprising about 20 Ad26.COV2.S vaccine recipients, 5 placebo recipients and 8 SARS-CoV-2 convalescent individuals. Blinding of investigators to trial group allocation was maintained during experiments and outcome assessment. TCRbeta repertoire sequencing served as the tool for gauging how specific and how broad the SARS-CoV-2-reactive T cell receptors were following Ad26.COV2.S vaccination.

This clone was counted a single time. The antigen it binds to is not known. No much larger clonotype is one base removed from it; base qualities were not supplied. Taken from the germline V gene (reference sequence), the CDR1 and CDR2 loops are GTSNPN and SVGIG. The CDR3 spans 15 residues, from the cysteine through the phenylalanine. Just the 45-base CDR3 DNA is kept, in frame starting at base 1. V and J lose 1 base and 4 bases, and a span of 14 bases separates them. The immunoSEQ Assay was used to sequence TCRbeta CDR3 regions. After extraction, genomic DNA underwent amplification by bias-controlled multiplex PCR, followed by high-throughput sequencing. Regarding the original processing steps: To quantify the absolute abundance of every unique TCRbeta CDR3 region, sequences were collapsed and filtered. T cell fraction was estimated by normalizing TCRbeta template counts to usable DNA, which was measured by amplifying reference genes present in all nucleated cells. Repertoire TCRs were annotated as SARS-CoV-2-specific when V gene, CDR3 amino acid sequence and J gene were exactly matched to a known reactive TCR set. The reference SARS-CoV-2 TCR set was derived from MIRA and filtered for enrichment in COVID-19-positive ImmuneCODE repertoires, a step that removed public or cross-reactive TCRs. Drawing on the MIRA antigens, annotated TCRs were analysed further at the level of specific ORF or position within ORF. Breadth was defined as the number of annotated unique rearrangements divided by the total number of unique productive rearrangements, and depth was defined as the summed frequency of the annotated unique rearrangements. Two-sided Wilcoxon rank-sum tests were used to compare TCR breadth between groups. TCRdb carries this immuneACCESS record with in-frame sequences only. Its versions omit some clonotypes, under half of them owing to an unresolved V gene in the studies checked, with the rest unexplained. The V and J calls and clone size were taken over from that table, and D and trimming were inferred from the DNA. This sample lists fewer than 600,000 clones; roughly nine tenths were detected once. Approximately 1.7% of the sample lies in the top ten.

The sample's treatment or condition label, decoded: roughly 19 received Ad26.COV2.S at low or high dose, single or two shots; about five received placebo; per-sample allocation not given. Repertoires of vaccine and placebo recipients were sequenced from samples collected on day 63 after the first injection. Cohort 1b enrolled some 25 adults aged 18-55 years at a single site in Boston, USA, between 29 July and 7 August 2020. Ad26.COV2.S was a replication-incompetent adenovirus type 26 vector expressing a prefusion-stabilized SARS-CoV-2 spike protein from the original Wuhan strain. General study outcomes and caveats: After vaccination, substantial breadth of spike-specific CD8+ and CD4+ T cell responses was reported. The authors noted that total T cell responses may have been underestimated by the TCR breadth and depth analyses. The study was not powered to compare responses between vaccine doses or regimens. Vaccine and placebo recipients had comparable non-spike TCR breadth, which fits with the vaccine containing only spike. Ad26.COV2.S recipients had higher spike-specific TCR breadth than placebo recipients (P = 0.0014).

This chain is built from TRBV30 and TRBJ2-1; possibly the D gene is TRBD1, per 6 matching bases. The source was peripheral blood, collected in a trial of Ad26.COV2.S vaccine versus placebo. This receptor was obtained from a person aged 18 to 59 who received the Ad26.COV2.S COVID-19 vaccine or a placebo. Read as DNA, the sequence is TGTGCCTGGAGTGCCGCAGGGGTCCTTTACAATGAGCAGTTCTTC. The translation is CAWSAAGVLYNEQFF.